The sequence of this T cell receptor (beta chain) was determined in a study of Graves' ophthalmopathy and Graves' hyperthyroidism. Study conclusions and caveats: The 13-signature model separated ophthalmopathy from stable hyperthyroidism at around 86% sensitivity and roughly 83% specificity. This model predicted ophthalmopathy progression (sensitivity around 71%, specificity 72% to 85%).

Exclusion covered patients with other autoimmune diseases or uncontrolled infections (as well as pregnancy or lactation). This clonotype was counted at least ten times. Its antigen remains unknown. Germline V CDR1 and CDR2: SEHNR, FQNEAQ (reference sequence). The CDR3 runs to 15 residues. The V and J ends lost 5 bases and 4 bases, in that order; junction bases with no gene match: 8. Investigators amplified TCR beta CDR3 regions from RNA transcripts. In the first round, RT-PCR was carried out with HTBI primers, and a multiplex PCR formed the second round. Each CDR3 protein gets one entry after TCRdb re-called the multiplex PCR reads with MiXCR. The profile shows about 340,000 distinct CDR3 sequences, roughly 16% of them singletons.

This chain joins TRBV7-9 and TRBJ2-7; 10 bases are a match to TRBD1. The TCR comes from an adult man with Graves' ophthalmopathy. Sequencing was performed on peripheral blood. The CDR3 loop reads CASSHKDRGSYEQYF. The DNA of the CDR3 is TGTGCCAGCAGCCATAAGGACAGGGGGTCGTACGAGCAGTACTTC.